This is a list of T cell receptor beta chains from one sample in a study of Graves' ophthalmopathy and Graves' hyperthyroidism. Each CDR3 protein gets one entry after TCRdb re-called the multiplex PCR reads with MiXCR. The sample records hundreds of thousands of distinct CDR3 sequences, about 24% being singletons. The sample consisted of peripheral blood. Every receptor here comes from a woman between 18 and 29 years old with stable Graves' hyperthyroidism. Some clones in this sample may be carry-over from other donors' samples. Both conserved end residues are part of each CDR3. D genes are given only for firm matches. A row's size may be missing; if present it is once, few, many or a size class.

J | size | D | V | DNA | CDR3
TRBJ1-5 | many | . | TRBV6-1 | TGTGCCTGCAGTGGGACATCCGGCAATCAGCCCCAGCATTTT | CACSGTSGNQPQHF
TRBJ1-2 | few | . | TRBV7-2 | TGTGCCAGCAGCCCCCCCCACAACGGGCCCCTTGGCTACACCTTC | CASSPPHNGPLGYTF
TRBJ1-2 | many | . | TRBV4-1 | TGCGCCAGCAGCCAAGATTCAGCGATTAACTATGGCTACACCTTC | CASSQDSAINYGYTF
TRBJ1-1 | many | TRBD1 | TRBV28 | TGTGCCAGCAGCATCTTGGGACAGGGGGCCTCTGAAGCTTTCTTT | CASSILGQGASEAFF
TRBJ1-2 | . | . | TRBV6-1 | TGTGCCAGCAGTGACGCAGGCTATGGCTACACCTTC | CASSDAGYGYTF
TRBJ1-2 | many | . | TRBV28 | TGTGCCAGCTCAGGGCCCTACTATGGCTACACCTTC | CASSGPYYGYTF
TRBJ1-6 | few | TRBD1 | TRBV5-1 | TGCGCCAGCAGCCAGACAGGGGGGTCACCCCTCCACTTT | CASSQTGGSPLHF
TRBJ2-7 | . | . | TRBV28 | TGTGCCAGCAGTTTAATACCGGGAGTCGAGCAGTACTTC | CASSLIPGVEQYF
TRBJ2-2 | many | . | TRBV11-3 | TGTGCCAGCAGCCTTTACGGTTTTGGCACCGGGGAGCTGTTTTTT | CASSLYGFGTGELFF
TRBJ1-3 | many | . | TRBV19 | TGTGCCAGTAGTACCTTACAGGGATCTGGAAACACCATATATTTT | CASSTLQGSGNTIYF
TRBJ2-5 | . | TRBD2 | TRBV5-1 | TGCGCCAGCAGCTTGGTGGCTAGCGGGGGGCAAGAGACCAAGTACTTC | CASSLVASGGQETKYF